Sequencing of this T cell receptor beta chain was carried out in a study of cytomegalovirus exposure and HLA in healthy donors. Regarding the study as a whole: Reports state that TCR beta sequences accurately predicted most subjects' HLA-A and HLA-B alleles. A reported reduction in N-insertions relative to the roughly 670-donor mean was seen in an Asian-associated ancestry cluster in a later analysis. Sequencing likely produced, as an artifact, a cluster of highly shared sequence variants.

In this sample, this clone turned up once. What it recognizes is unknown. Germline loops: CDR1 SGHAT, CDR2 FQDESV (reference sequence). The V segment lost 1 base and the J segment 5 bases; nucleotides outside the gene matches: 1. The CDR3 is made up of 14 amino acids. This PCR relied on a set of 60 Vbeta primers and 13 Jbeta primers. TCRdb's table, derived via immunoSEQ multiplex PCR, lists solely in-frame clones and lacks some. The table has 100,000 to 150,000 clones, around 83% seen once. Though probably carrying unrecorded immune exposures, donors were nominally healthy at sampling. The sample was PBMCs. This chain links TRBV11-1 with TRBJ1-4; 7 bases line up with TRBD1. This TCR was recovered from a girl aged 2-10 years in good health and CMV-seronegative. CDR3 nucleotides: TGTGCCAGCAGCTTAGAAGGGGGCAATGAAAAACTGTTTTTT. It is translated as CASSLEGGNEKLFF.